What follows are 17 T cell receptor beta chains derived from one specimen sequenced in a study of blood T cell repertoires in COVID-19. Measured with immunoSEQ multiplex PCR; TCRdb has only the in-frame clones, and not every one. Of fewer than 200,000 clones listed, roughly four fifths are singletons. Sequenced input: peripheral blood. These receptor sequences come from an elderly woman with COVID-19, enrolled during active disease.

The chain recombines TRBV19 with TRBJ1-1; maybe TRBD1 (6 bases). V was cut by 7 bases and J by 3 bases, with 15 bases left in between. Looked up from germline, CDR1 is LNHDA and CDR2 is SQIVND (reference sequence). The length of the CDR3 is 14 residues. CDR3 sequence: CASTPVTGDTEAFF. The CDR3, as DNA: TGTGCCAGTACTCCTGTGACAGGCGACACTGAAGCTTTCTTT.

The CDR3 DNA is TGTGCCAGCAGTTTTACAGGGACCTACACTGAAGCTTTCTTT. Amino acid sequence: CASSFTGTYTEAFF. The chain carries TRBV6-5 and TRBJ1-1, with a tentative D call TRBD1 (6 bases). Germline V gene lookup returns CDR1 MNHEY and CDR2 SVGAGI. This CDR3 contains 14 residues. The V and J ends lost 4 bases and 3 bases respectively, with 12 bases between them.

This sequence joins TRBV27 and TRBJ1-2, with 8 bases matching TRBD1. CDR3 length: 14 amino acids. The V segment lost 5 bases and the J segment 4 bases; nucleotides outside the gene matches: 6. The germline V gene has CDR1 MNHEY and CDR2 SMNVEV (reference sequence). The CDR3 coding sequence is TGTGCCAGCAGTCCCCGACAGGGGCCCTATGGCTACACCTTC. It is translated as CASSPRQGPYGYTF.

The rearrangement links TRBV7-2 to TRBJ1-2; TRBD1 is a possible D gene (6 bases). CDR1 is SGHTA, CDR2 FQGNSA, per germline. The ends were cut back, 5 bases at V and 3 bases at J, with 16 bases in the middle. CDR3 length: 15 residues. CDR3 amino acids: CASSRDRWSDYGYTF. The CDR3 DNA reads TGTGCCAGCAGCCGTGACAGGTGGAGTGACTATGGCTACACCTTC.

The chain combines TRBV29-1 with TRBJ2-2; D possibly corresponds to TRBD1 (6 bases). Trimming removed 3 bases from V and 7 bases from J, with 15 bases in between. CDR3 length equals 14 residues. From germline, CDR1 is SQVTM and CDR2 ANQGSEA. This chain's CDR3 is CSVELQAGDGELFF. CDR3 DNA: TGCAGCGTTGAGTTACAAGCAGGGGACGGGGAGCTGTTTTTT.

This chain joins TRBV25-1 and TRBJ1-2, with D possibly being TRBD1 (6 bases). From germline, CDR1 is MGHDK and CDR2 SYGVNS. The CDR3 runs to 14 residues. V lost 4 bases to trimming and J lost 8 bases, with 17 bases between them. The CDR3, as DNA: TGTGCCAGCAGTGGGTCCCGACAGGCTATGGGCTACACCTTC. Amino acid sequence: CASSGSRQAMGYTF.

Written as DNA, the CDR3 is TGTGCCAGCATTCTCCTCTACGAGCAGTACTTC. Its protein product is CASILLYEQYF. J is TRBJ2-7 and V is TRBV2; D unresolved. With 7 bases removed from V and 3 bases from J, the gap between germline ends came to 7 bases. CDR3 size: 11 residues. CDR1 is SNHLY, CDR2 FYNNEI, per germline.

The chain employs TRBV4-2 and TRBJ1-3, with no clear D. CDR1 LGHNA and CDR2 YNFKEQ come from the germline V gene. The CDR3 length is 15 residues. With 0 bases removed from V and 3 bases from J, the gap between germline ends came to 9 bases. CDR3 loop: CASSQEGVFGNTIYF. CDR3 DNA sequence: TGTGCCAGCAGCCAAGAAGGAGTATTTGGAAACACCATATATTTT.

The V call is TRBV11-2, the J call TRBJ2-7, with D perhaps TRBD2 (5 bases). There are 13 residues in the CDR3. Germline V gives CDR1 SGHAT, CDR2 FQNNGV. Trimming took 0 bases from V and 3 from J, leaving 6 bases between them. In DNA form, the CDR3 reads TGTGCCAGCAGCTTAGATCGGGGCTACGAGCAGTACTTC. It yields the protein CASSLDRGYEQYF.

This clone appeared a single time. V usage is TRBV28 and J usage is TRBJ2-5, with a weak D call TRBD1 (7 bases). Trimming stripped 7 bases from V and 5 bases from J, with 17 bases between. From germline, CDR1 is MDHEN and CDR2 SYDVKM. The CDR3 has 14 amino acids. The CDR3 is CASKAQTGRETQYF. The CDR3, as DNA: TGTGCCAGCAAAGCCCAGACAGGGAGGGAGACCCAGTACTTC.

The V call is TRBV9, the J call TRBJ2-5; possibly TRBD2 for D (6 bases). V shed 0 bases and J shed 2 bases, with 14 bases lying between them. In germline, CDR1 is SGDLS, CDR2 YYNGEE. CDR3 size: 16 residues. The CDR3 protein is CASSVGAAGRQETQYF. The CDR3 bases are TGTGCCAGCAGCGTAGGGGCCGCAGGGAGGCAAGAGACCCAGTACTTC.

The V gene is TRBV5-6, the J gene TRBJ1-1, with 10 bases identical to TRBD1. There are 16 residues in the CDR3. Germline trimming cut 1 base from V and 11 bases from J; bases unmatched to any gene: 14. The V gene's germline CDR1 is SGHDT and CDR2 YYEEEE. For the CDR3, the DNA is TGTGCCAGCAGCTTGAGCGGACAGGGGGGATTAGGAGGTGCTTTCTTT. This sequence encodes CASSLSGQGGLGGAFF.

This clone was counted a single time. The rearrangement links TRBV7-9 to TRBJ1-1, with D possibly matching TRBD1 (5 bases). The length of the CDR3 is 14 residues. Trimming pared 11 bases from V and 4 bases from J, leaving 20 bases between. Germline-derived CDR1 and CDR2 are SEHNR and FQNEAQ (reference sequence). This chain's CDR3 is CACKKTGEGTEAFF. The CDR3 DNA reads TGTGCCTGTAAAAAAACGGGGGAGGGCACTGAAGCTTTCTTT.

The chain carries TRBV11-2 and TRBJ2-7; D ambiguous. This CDR3 is 14 amino acids long. Germline V gene lookup returns CDR1 SGHAT and CDR2 FQNNGV. Trimming removed 1 base from V and 3 bases from J, with 10 bases in between. The CDR3 coding sequence is TGTGCCAGCAGCTTAGGTAGCCCGGACTACGAGCAGTACTTC. Protein sequence: CASSLGSPDYEQYF.

The chain couples TRBV10-3 to TRBJ2-7; TRBD1 might be the D (6 bases). V lost 7 bases to trimming and J lost 0 bases, with 10 bases between them. CDR3 length: 13 amino acids. Germline CDR1 and CDR2: ENHRY and SYGVKD. The CDR3 protein is CAITGESSYEQYF. Here the CDR3 DNA reads TGTGCCATCACAGGGGAAAGCTCCTACGAGCAGTACTTC.

The sample holds one count of this clone. The rearrangement joins TRBV4-1 to TRBJ1-2; 8 positions match TRBD1. Germline CDR1 and CDR2: MGHRA and YSYEKL. This CDR3 contains 15 residues. With 4 bases clipped from V and 5 bases from J, the junction kept 9 bases outside the gene matches. This CDR3 is CASSRSTGADYGYTF. DNA for the CDR3: TGCGCCAGCAGCCGCTCGACAGGGGCTGATTATGGCTACACCTTC.

The chain joins TRBV19 to TRBJ2-5, with 7 bases identical to TRBD1. V was clipped by 5 bases and J by 1 base; unmatched bases: 7. CDR1 and CDR2 from the germline V gene are LNHDA and SQIVND (reference sequence). The CDR3 is made up of 15 amino acids. The CDR3 sequence is CASSLSRGLQETQYF. The CDR3, as DNA: TGTGCCAGTAGTCTTTCGAGGGGGCTCCAAGAGACCCAGTACTTC.